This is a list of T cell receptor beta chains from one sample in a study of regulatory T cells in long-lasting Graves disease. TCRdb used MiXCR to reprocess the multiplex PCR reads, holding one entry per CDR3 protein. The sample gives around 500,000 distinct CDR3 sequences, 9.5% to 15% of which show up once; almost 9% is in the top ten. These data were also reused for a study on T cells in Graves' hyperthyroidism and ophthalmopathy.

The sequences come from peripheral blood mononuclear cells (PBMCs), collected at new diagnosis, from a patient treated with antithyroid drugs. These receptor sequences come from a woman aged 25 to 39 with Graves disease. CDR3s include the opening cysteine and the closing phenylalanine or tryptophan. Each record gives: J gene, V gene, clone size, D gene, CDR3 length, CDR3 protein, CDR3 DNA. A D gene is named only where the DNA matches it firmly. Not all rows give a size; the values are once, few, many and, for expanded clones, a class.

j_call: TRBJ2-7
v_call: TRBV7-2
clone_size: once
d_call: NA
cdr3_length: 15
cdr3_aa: CASSLGSQGAYEQYF
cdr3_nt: TGTGCCAGCAGCTTAGGCTCACAGGGTGCCTACGAGCAGTACTTC

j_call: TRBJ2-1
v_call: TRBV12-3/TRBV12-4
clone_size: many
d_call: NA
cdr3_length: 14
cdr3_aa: CASSPTGNGNEQFF
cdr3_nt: TGTGCCAGCAGCCCTACAGGGAACGGCAATGAGCAGTTCTTC

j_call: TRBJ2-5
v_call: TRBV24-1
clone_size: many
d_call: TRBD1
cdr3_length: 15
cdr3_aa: CATSPGAGGQETQYF
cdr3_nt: TGTGCCACCAGTCCCGGGGCAGGGGGACAAGAGACCCAGTACTTC

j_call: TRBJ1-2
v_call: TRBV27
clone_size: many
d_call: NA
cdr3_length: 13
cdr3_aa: CASSSGPSYGYTF
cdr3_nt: TGTGCCAGCAGTTCCGGGCCCTCCTATGGCTACACCTTC

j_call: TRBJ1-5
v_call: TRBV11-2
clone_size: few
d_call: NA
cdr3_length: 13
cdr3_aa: CASSLFLDQPQHF
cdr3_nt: TGTGCCAGCAGCCTCTTTTTAGATCAGCCCCAGCATTTT

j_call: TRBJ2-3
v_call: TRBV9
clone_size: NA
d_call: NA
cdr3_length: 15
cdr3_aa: CASSVASSIGDTQYF
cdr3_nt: TGTGCCAGCAGCGTAGCTTCGAGCATCGGAGATACGCAGTATTTT

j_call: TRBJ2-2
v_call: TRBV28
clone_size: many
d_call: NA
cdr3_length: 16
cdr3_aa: CASSLATSGNTGELFF
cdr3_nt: TGTGCCAGCAGTCTTGCAACTAGTGGGAACACCGGGGAGCTGTTTTTT

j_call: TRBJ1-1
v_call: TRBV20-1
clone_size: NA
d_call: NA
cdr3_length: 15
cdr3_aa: CSARVGRQMNTEAFF
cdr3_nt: TGCAGTGCTAGGGTTGGGAGGCAGATGAACACTGAAGCTTTCTTT

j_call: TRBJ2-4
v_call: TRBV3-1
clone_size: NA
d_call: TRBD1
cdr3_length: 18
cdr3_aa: CASSQDLYLQGEWNIQYF
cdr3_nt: TGTGCCAGCAGCCAAGATCTTTATTTACAGGGGGAATGGAACATTCAGTACTTC

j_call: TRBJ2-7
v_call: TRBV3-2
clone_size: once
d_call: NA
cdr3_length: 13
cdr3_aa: CASSSNAPYEQYF
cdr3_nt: TGTGCCAGCAGCTCCAACGCCCCTTACGAGCAGTACTTC

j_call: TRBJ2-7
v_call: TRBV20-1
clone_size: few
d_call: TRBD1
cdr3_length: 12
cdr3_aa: CSAPDRDYEQYF
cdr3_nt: TGCAGTGCTCCCGACAGGGACTACGAGCAGTACTTC

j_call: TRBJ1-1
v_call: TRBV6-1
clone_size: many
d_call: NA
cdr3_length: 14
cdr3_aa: CASSHTLKGGEAFF
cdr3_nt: TGTGCCAGCAGTCACACCCTTAAGGGAGGTGAAGCTTTCTTT

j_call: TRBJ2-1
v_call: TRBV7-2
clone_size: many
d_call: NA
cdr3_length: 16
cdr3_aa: CASSRDRLIPYNEQFF
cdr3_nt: TGTGCCAGCAGCCGCGATAGACTTATCCCCTACAATGAGCAGTTCTTC

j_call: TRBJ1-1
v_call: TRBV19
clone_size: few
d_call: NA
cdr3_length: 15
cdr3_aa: CASSKGPTANTEAFF
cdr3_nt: TGTGCCAGTAGTAAGGGACCGACGGCGAACACTGAAGCTTTCTTT

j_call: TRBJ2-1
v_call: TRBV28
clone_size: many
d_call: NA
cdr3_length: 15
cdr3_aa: CASRPAGWRNNEQFF
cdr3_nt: TGTGCCAGCAGGCCCGCAGGATGGAGAAACAATGAGCAGTTCTTC

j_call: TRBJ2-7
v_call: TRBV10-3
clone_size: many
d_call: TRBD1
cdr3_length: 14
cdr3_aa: CAISGTVLGYEQYF
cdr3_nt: TGTGCCATCAGCGGGACAGTTCTCGGCTACGAGCAGTACTTC

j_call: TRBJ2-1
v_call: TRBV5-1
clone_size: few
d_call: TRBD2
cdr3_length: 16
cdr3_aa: CASTRGSAGGYNEQFF
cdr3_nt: TGCGCCAGCACTAGAGGATCAGCGGGAGGCTACAATGAGCAGTTCTTC

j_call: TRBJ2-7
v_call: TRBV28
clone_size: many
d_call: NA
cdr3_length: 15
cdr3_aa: CASSLSSLGSYEQYF
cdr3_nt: TGTGCCAGCAGTTTATCCTCTCTAGGTAGCTACGAGCAGTACTTC

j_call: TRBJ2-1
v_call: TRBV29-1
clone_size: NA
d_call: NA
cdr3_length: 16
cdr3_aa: CSGSGGQLSSYNEQFF
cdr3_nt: TGCAGCGGTTCGGGGGGACAGTTAAGCTCCTACAATGAGCAGTTCTTC

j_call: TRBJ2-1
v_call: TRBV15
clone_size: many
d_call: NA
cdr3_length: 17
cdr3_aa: CATSRDGGGSSYNEQFF
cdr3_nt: TGTGCCACCAGCAGAGATGGGGGCGGGAGTTCTTACAATGAGCAGTTCTTC

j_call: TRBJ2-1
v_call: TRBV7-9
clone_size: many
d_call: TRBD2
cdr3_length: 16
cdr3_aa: CASSRAAGDSYNEQFF
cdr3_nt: TGTGCCAGCAGCAGGGCAGCGGGAGACTCCTACAATGAGCAGTTCTTC

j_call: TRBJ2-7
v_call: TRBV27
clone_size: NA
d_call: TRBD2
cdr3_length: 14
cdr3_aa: CASSFGLAGSEQHF
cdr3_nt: TGTGCCAGCAGTTTCGGGCTAGCGGGAAGCGAGCAGCACTTC